Listed here are 32 T cell receptor beta chains from one sample, sequenced in a study of identical twins (dated by TCRdb to about 2016). Library construction relied on 5' RACE. Sequencing took place on an Illumina HiSeq 2000. The public reads were reanalyzed by TCRdb: fastp trimming at Q25, MiXCR alignment, in-frame beta chains only. Here each entry gathers all rows of one CDR3 protein and keeps the most common genes and DNA. Counted in this sample were about 220,000 distinct CDR3 sequences; more than 6.5% of them appeared once. The biggest ten clones account for 1.9% of the sample. These data were likewise used in another study, on yellow fever vaccine responses in identical twins.

Sequences were obtained from memory (CD45RO+) T cells sorted from blood. Taken with the paper, the label for cell subset or site translates to: CD45RO+ enriched T cells. These TCRs come from a woman under 30 in good health.

This clonotype appeared a few times. The chain carries TRBV6-2 or TRBV6-3 and TRBJ1-4, with 9 bases that match TRBD1. The ends lost 5 bases at V and 6 bases at J; junction bases unmatched: 10. This CDR3 has 16 amino acids. Germline CDR1 MNHEY, CDR2 SVGEGT. The CDR3: CASSRTTTGGDEKLFF. The CDR3 DNA is TGTGCCAGCAGTCGGACCACCACAGGGGGCGATGAAAAACTGTTTTTT.

This clonotype was recorded many times. V and J are TRBV3-1 and TRBJ1-2, with a weak D call TRBD1 (5 bases). The CDR3 has 13 residues. The V end lost 1 base, the J end lost 7 bases, and 10 bases lay between the germline ends. Germline lookup yields CDR1 LGHDT and CDR2 YNNKEL (reference sequence). The CDR3 DNA is TGTGCCAGCAGCCAAGCAGGGAGGGGTGGCTACACCTTC. It encodes CASSQAGRGGYTF.

This clonotype was seen more than once but under ten times. The chain uses TRBV6-5 and TRBJ2-7, with TRBD1 matching 9 bases. The CDR3 covers 16 residues. V lost 7 bases to trimming and J lost 2 bases; unmatched junction nucleotides: 12. From germline, CDR1 is MNHEY and CDR2 SVGAGI. In DNA, the CDR3 is TGTGCCAGCACGCTACTAGGACAGGGGTTTCCCTACGAGCAGTACTTC. Protein: CASTLLGQGFPYEQYF.

In its sample, this clonotype was seen many times. The chain couples TRBV7-9 to TRBJ2-5; TRBD1 matches 7 bases. V shed 5 bases, J shed 2 bases, and the junction held 5 bases outside the gene matches. Per germline, CDR1 SEHNR and CDR2 FQNEAQ (reference sequence). This CDR3 is built from 14 residues. The DNA for the CDR3 is TGTGCCAGCAGCCCGCCGGGACAGCAAGAGACCCAGTACTTC. This gives the protein CASSPPGQQETQYF. Full variable domain (missing parts from reference TRBV7-9 and TRBJ2-5): DTGVSQNPRHKITKRGQNVTFRCDPISEHNRLYWYRQTLGQGPEFLTYFQNEAQLEKSRLLSDRFSAERPKGSFSTLEIQRTEQGDSAMYLCASSPPGQQETQYFGPGTRLLVL.

Many counts were recorded for this clonotype. The chain is built from TRBV12-3 or TRBV12-4 and TRBJ1-3; 7 nucleotides match TRBD1. The length of the CDR3 is 15 residues. V shed 6 bases, J shed 5 bases, and the junction held 10 bases outside the gene matches. The CDR3 loop reads CASRPDRARRNTIYF. In nucleotides, the CDR3 is TGTGCCAGCAGACCCGACAGGGCGAGGCGAAACACCATATATTTT.

This clonotype was observed a handful of times. The V gene is TRBV21-1, the J gene TRBJ2-1; TRBD2, the table's D call, lacks a check against the DNA. TRBV21-1 is described as a pseudogene. CDR3 size: 15 residues. This CDR3 is CASVPKRGGYNEQFF. CDR3 nucleotides: TGTGCCAGCGTCCCAAAGCGGGGGGGCTACAATGAGCAGTTCTTC.

The chain joins TRBV4-1 to TRBJ2-3, with D uncertain. With 5 bases removed from V and 6 bases from J, the gap between germline ends came to 12 bases. The CDR3 totals 13 residues. Germline CDR1 and CDR2: MGHRA and YSYEKL. CDR3 DNA: TGCGCCAGCAGCAGAGACCTCCGGGATACGCAGTATTTT. Translated: CASSRDLRDTQYF.

This clonotype was seen at least ten times. The rearrangement uses TRBV6-2 or TRBV6-3 and TRBJ2-5; a weak D match, TRBD2 (6 bases). The CDR3 spans 16 residues. V lost 7 bases to trimming and J lost 3 bases, with 21 bases between them. From germline, CDR1 is MNHEY and CDR2 SVGEGT. The CDR3 bases are TGTGCCAGCAACAAAAATATGGCAGGCGGGAAAGAGACCCAGTACTTC. Translated: CASNKNMAGGKETQYF.

This clonotype was detected many times. The CDR3 nucleotides read TGTGCCAGCAGCCCGGACGGGATCGGAAACACTGAAGCTTTCTTT. Its protein is CASSPDGIGNTEAFF. The chain couples TRBV5-6 to TRBJ1-1; D gene unclear. This CDR3 is 15 amino acids long. CDR1 and CDR2 from the germline V gene are SGHDT and YYEEEE. V gave up 4 bases and J gave up 2 bases, with 15 bases separating them.

This clonotype came up a few times. The chain couples TRBV4-3 to TRBJ2-3; 10 bases line up with TRBD2. Germline CDR1 reads LGHNA; CDR2 reads YSLEER. CDR3 length: 17 amino acids. The junction had 7 bases not matched to a gene; V was cut back by 0 bases and J by 4 bases. CDR3 residues: CASSQDSGTSASDTQYF. CDR3 DNA sequence: TGCGCCAGCAGCCAAGATTCCGGGACTAGCGCGTCAGATACGCAGTATTTT.

This clonotype was seen more than once but under ten times. J is TRBJ2-3 and V is TRBV9; D call uncertain. This CDR3 spans 15 amino acids. V lost 3 bases and J 1 base, leaving 12 bases between the germline ends. CDR1 SGDLS and CDR2 YYNGEE come from the germline V gene. The CDR3 coding sequence is TGTGCCAGCAGCGATGGGGATAGGGGCACAGATACGCAGTATTTT. Translation: CASSDGDRGTDTQYF. Complete variable domain (other parts from reference TRBV9 and TRBJ2-3): DSGVTQTPKHLITATGQRVTLRCSPRSGDLSVYWYQQSLDQGLQFLIQYYNGEERAKGNILERFSAQQFPDLHSELNLSSLELGDSALYFCASSDGDRGTDTQYFGPGTRLTVL.

The chain links TRBV15 to TRBJ1-5, with D possibly TRBD1 on 5 matching bases. Trimming removed 4 bases from V and 0 bases from J, with 16 bases in between. This CDR3 is built from 17 residues. CDR1 is LNHNV, CDR2 YYDKDF, per germline (reference sequence). CDR3 in amino acids: CATSMAGQTYSNQPQHF. The CDR3 DNA reads as TGTGCCACCAGCATGGCAGGGCAAACCTATAGCAATCAGCCCCAGCATTTT.

This chain joins TRBV7-2 and TRBJ2-1; 7 bases line up with TRBD2. The germline CDR1 and CDR2 sequences are SGHTA and FQGNSA. Trimming took 7 bases from V and 10 from J; bases not matched to a gene: 13. This CDR3 is 14 amino acids long. For the CDR3, the DNA is TGTGCCAGCACCCAACCCTCCCGGGGGGAGGAGCAGTTCTTC. It translates to CASTQPSRGEEQFF.

There are a few counts of this clonotype. CDR3 coding DNA: TGTGCCACCAGCAGAGAAGGGACTAGCTACGAGCAGTACTTC. Translated: CATSREGTSYEQYF. The chain joins TRBV15 to TRBJ2-7, with 8 bases aligning to TRBD2. The V segment lost 0 bases and the J segment 3 bases; nucleotides outside the gene matches: 1. The germline V gene encodes CDR1 LNHNV and CDR2 YYDKDF (reference sequence). The CDR3 extends over 14 amino acids.

This clonotype came up a few times. The J gene is TRBJ2-7, the V gene TRBV14; a weak D match, TRBD1 (5 bases). Germline V gene sequence: CDR1 SGHDN, CDR2 FVKESK. Trimming removed 4 bases from V and 3 bases from J, with 22 bases in between. This CDR3 is 17 amino acids long. The CDR3 DNA reads TGTGCCAGCAGCCCCGACCAAGGACATCGGCCTGTCTACGAGCAGTACTTC. This codes for CASSPDQGHRPVYEQYF.

The chain combines TRBV6-1 with TRBJ2-1; 9 nucleotides line up with TRBD1. V lost 2 bases to trimming and J lost 10 bases; unmatched junction nucleotides: 6. The germline V gene encodes CDR1 MNHNS and CDR2 SASEGT. This CDR3 is built from 14 residues. The CDR3 protein is CASSERWGTGEQFF. For the CDR3, the DNA is TGTGCCAGCAGTGAAAGGTGGGGGACAGGGGAGCAGTTCTTC.

This clonotype was observed at least ten times. The chain combines TRBV5-1 with TRBJ1-3; D is ambiguous. The CDR3 is 15 residues long. The germline V gene encodes CDR1 SGHRS and CDR2 YFSETQ. With 1 base removed from V and 1 base from J, the gap between germline ends came to 9 bases. The CDR3 DNA reads TGCGCCAGCAGCTTGTTCGAGCCTTCTGGAAACACCATATATTTT. It specifies CASSLFEPSGNTIYF.

J is TRBJ1-3 and V is TRBV5-4; possible D gene TRBD1, 6 bases. V was trimmed by 9 bases and J by 0 bases, leaving 13 bases between them. Germline loops: CDR1 SGHNT, CDR2 YYREEE (reference sequence). This CDR3 contains 14 residues. CDR3: CATRDTISGNTIYF. CDR3 in DNA: TGTGCCACCAGGGACACCATCTCTGGAAACACCATATATTTT.

This chain uses TRBV20-1 with TRBJ1-1; TRBD1 matches at 8 bases. V dropped 5 bases and J dropped 4; count of bases not matched to a gene: 3. This CDR3 contains 12 residues. CDR1 and CDR2 from the germline V gene are DFQATT and SNEGSKA (reference sequence). The CDR3 region has the DNA TGCAGTGCTCCGGGACAGGTCACTGAAGCTTTCTTT. It is translated as CSAPGQVTEAFF.

This clonotype occurred many times. The chain has TRBV12-3 or TRBV12-4 and TRBJ2-7; D gene uncertain. This CDR3 comprises 13 residues. With 1 base removed from V and 6 bases from J, the gap between germline ends came to 10 bases. The CDR3 protein is CASSLVLNGEQYF. In nucleotides, the CDR3 is TGTGCCAGCAGTTTAGTACTAAACGGCGAGCAGTACTTC.

This clonotype was counted only a few times. The V gene is TRBV9, the J gene TRBJ1-6; D unresolved. Germline V lookup: CDR1 SGDLS, CDR2 YYNGEE. The germline V and J ends were trimmed by 2 bases and 0 bases, with 6 bases remaining between them. This CDR3 has 15 amino acids. CDR3 region: CASSVTSSYNSPLHF. CDR3 DNA: TGTGCCAGCAGCGTCACAAGCTCCTATAATTCACCCCTCCACTTT.

This clonotype was seen only a few times. This CDR3 reads CATSDPASPGGSYNEQFF. CDR3 DNA sequence: TGTGCCACCAGTGATCCCGCCAGTCCGGGAGGCTCCTACAATGAGCAGTTCTTC. V is TRBV24-1 and J is TRBJ2-1; 7 bases line up with TRBD2. V dropped 3 bases and J dropped 0; count of bases not matched to a gene: 10. The CDR3 is 18 residues long. Per germline, CDR1 KGHDR and CDR2 SFDVKD.

The rearrangement joins TRBV25-1 to TRBJ1-1; D gene ambiguous. Per germline, CDR1 MGHDK and CDR2 SYGVNS. V lost 3 bases and J lost 4, with 3 bases in between. The CDR3 loop spans 11 amino acids. CDR3 in DNA: TGTGCCAGCAGTGAGGGCACTGAAGCTTTCTTT. Protein sequence: CASSEGTEAFF.

J is TRBJ2-2 and V is TRBV12-3 or TRBV12-4, with TRBD2 as a possible D gene (6 bases). V gave up 3 bases and J gave up 6 bases, with 11 bases separating them. The CDR3 spans 14 residues. The CDR3 protein is CASSFLGGPGELFF. The CDR3 DNA is TGTGCCAGCAGTTTTCTGGGGGGACCCGGGGAGCTGTTTTTT.

This clonotype was seen at least ten times. J is TRBJ2-3 and V is TRBV28; D remains ambiguous. Germline V gene lookup returns CDR1 MDHEN and CDR2 SYDVKM. The CDR3 is 12 residues long. V lost 6 bases to trimming and J lost 2 bases, with 6 bases between them. This CDR3 reads CASRGTTDTQYF. CDR3 nucleotide sequence: TGTGCCAGCAGGGGTACCACAGATACGCAGTATTTT.

The gene calls are TRBV4-2 and TRBJ2-7; D assignment may be TRBD1 or TRBD2 (5 bases each). The V end was cut by 0 bases, the J end by 0 bases, with 12 bases between. In germline, CDR1 is LGHNA, CDR2 YNFKEQ. This CDR3 comprises 16 residues. CDR3: CASSQDDKGSSYEQYF. The CDR3 DNA sequence: TGTGCCAGCAGCCAAGATGACAAGGGGAGCTCCTACGAGCAGTACTTC.

This clonotype was seen many times. This chain links TRBV12-3 or TRBV12-4 with TRBJ1-5; D ambiguous. This CDR3 region has 14 residues. V was pared by 4 bases and J by 2 bases, with 9 bases between. The CDR3: CASSSDGGNQPQHF. The CDR3 DNA follows: TGTGCCAGCAGTTCCGACGGCGGCAATCAGCCCCAGCATTTT.

This clonotype was counted many times. The chain carries TRBV2 and TRBJ2-4; the D gene is possibly TRBD1 (5 bases). Looked up from germline, CDR1 is SNHLY and CDR2 is FYNNEI. The V and J ends lost 3 bases and 1 base respectively, with 16 bases between them. The CDR3 loop spans 17 amino acids. The CDR3 region has the DNA TGTGCCAGCAGTGACCCCAAGCAGGGCTATGCCAAAAACATTCAGTACTTC. Amino acid sequence: CASSDPKQGYAKNIQYF.

In its sample, this clonotype was seen many times. The V and J genes are TRBV25-1 and TRBJ2-5; tentative D call: TRBD1 (6 bases). Germline V gene data show CDR1 as MGHDK and CDR2 as SYGVNS. The CDR3 contains 13 residues. The V and J ends lost 4 bases and 1 base respectively, with 7 bases between them. CDR3 region: CASSGGGQETQYF. CDR3 coding DNA: TGTGCCAGCAGTGGAGGGGGCCAAGAGACCCAGTACTTC.

This clonotype has more than one count but fewer than ten. The chain combines TRBV20-1 with TRBJ1-1, with 7 bases aligning to TRBD1. The CDR3 is made up of 17 amino acids. After removal of 2 bases from V and 1 base from J, the junction contained 13 bases not matched to a gene. Germline CDR1 and CDR2: DFQATT and SNEGSKA (reference sequence). The CDR3 DNA is TGCAGTGCTAGATTACTCAGGGGGGCAAGGGGGAACACTGAAGCTTTCTTT. Translating gives CSARLLRGARGNTEAFF.

This clonotype was counted only a few times. This chain uses TRBV11-2 with TRBJ2-1, with 8 bases fitting TRBD2. With 6 bases clipped from V and 3 bases from J, the junction kept 7 bases outside the gene matches. CDR1 is SGHAT and CDR2 is FQNNGV in the germline V gene. The length of the CDR3 is 15 residues. DNA for the CDR3: TGTGCCAGCAGAACAGCGGGGGCCCTCTACAATGAGCAGTTCTTC. Translation: CASRTAGALYNEQFF.

The sample holds a few counts of this clonotype. The rearrangement links TRBV20-1 to TRBJ2-1, with TRBD1 matching over 7 bases. The CDR3 runs 14 residues. V dropped 1 base and J dropped 6; count of bases not matched to a gene: 6. The V gene's germline CDR1 is DFQATT and CDR2 SNEGSKA (reference sequence). The CDR3 here is CSARAGTGVNEQFF. DNA of the CDR3: TGCAGTGCTAGAGCCGGTACAGGGGTCAATGAGCAGTTCTTC.